The present T cell receptor (beta chain) was sequenced within a study of blood T cell repertoires in COVID-19. Study-level information: Acute and convalescent COVID-19 specimens originated in the United States, Italy and Spain. T cells, B-cell-depleted T cells, or PBMCs provided the cDNA or gDNA that served as material.

This clone was detected only once. Source study methods: Reference gene primer amplification in the assay estimated nucleated cell counts. The data were produced by immunoSEQ multiplex PCR, yet TCRdb's version contains in-frame clones alone and is incomplete. The DNA was the basis for D and trimming; V, J and clone size are from that table. The table shows 200,000 to 250,000 clones, with 86% occurring only once. V dropped 6 bases and J dropped 4; count of bases not matched to a gene: 9. In germline, CDR1 is SGHTA, CDR2 FQGNSA. This CDR3 has 15 amino acids. The clonotype was recovered from a man in his fifties or sixties with acute or convalescent COVID-19. Source material: peripheral blood. J is TRBJ2-5 and V is TRBV7-2; 9 bases are a match to TRBD2. Here the CDR3 DNA reads TGTGCCAGCAGTAAATTAGCGGGAGAGGCAGAGACCCAGTACTTC. As protein: CASSKLAGEAETQYF.